This TCR beta chain was sequenced for a study of identifying expanded T cells in peripheral blood. The CDR3 totals 12 residues. Germline V gene sequence: CDR1 MNHNS, CDR2 SASEGT. V was trimmed by 3 bases and J by 4 bases, leaving 6 bases between them. Only in-frame clones appear in the TCRdb table, and some are missing; sequencing was by immunoSEQ multiplex PCR. The sample contains approximately 110,000 clones, roughly 90% of which appear only once. Sequencing used blood. The chain links TRBV6-1 to TRBJ1-1, with D uncertain. This TCR was sampled from a person aged 18-70 years in good health. The CDR3 region has the DNA TGTGCCAGCAGTGAGGTTGGCACTGAAGCTTTCTTT. It specifies CASSEVGTEAFF.